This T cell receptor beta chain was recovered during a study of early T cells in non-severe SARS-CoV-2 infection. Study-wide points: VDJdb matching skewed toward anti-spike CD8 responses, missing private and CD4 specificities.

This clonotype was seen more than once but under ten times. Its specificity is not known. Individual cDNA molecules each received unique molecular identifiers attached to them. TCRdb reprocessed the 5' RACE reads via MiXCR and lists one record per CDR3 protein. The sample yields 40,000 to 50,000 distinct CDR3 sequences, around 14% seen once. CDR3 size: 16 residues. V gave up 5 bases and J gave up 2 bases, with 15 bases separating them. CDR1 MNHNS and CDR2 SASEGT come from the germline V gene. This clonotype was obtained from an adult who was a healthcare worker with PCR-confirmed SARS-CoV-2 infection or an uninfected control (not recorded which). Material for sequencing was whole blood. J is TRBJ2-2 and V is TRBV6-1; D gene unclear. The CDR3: CASSKLGQVNTGELFF. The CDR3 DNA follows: TGTGCCAGCAGTAAACTTGGCCAAGTCAACACCGGGGAGCTGTTTTTT.